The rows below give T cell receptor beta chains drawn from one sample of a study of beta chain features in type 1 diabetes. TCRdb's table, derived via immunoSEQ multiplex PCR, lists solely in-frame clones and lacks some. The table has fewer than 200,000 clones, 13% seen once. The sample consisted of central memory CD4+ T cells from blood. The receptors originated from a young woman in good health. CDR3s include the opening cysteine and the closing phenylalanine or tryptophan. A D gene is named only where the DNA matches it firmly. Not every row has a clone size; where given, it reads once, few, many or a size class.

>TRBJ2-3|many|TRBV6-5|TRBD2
CASRDRGGSTDTQYF
TGTGCCAGCCGCGATAGGGGAGGGAGCACAGATACGCAGTATTTT
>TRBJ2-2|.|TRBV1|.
CTSRTTRELFF
TGCACCAGCAGGACTACCCGGGAGCTGTTTTTT
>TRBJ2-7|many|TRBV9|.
CASSVGLSGYEQYF
TGTGCCAGCAGCGTAGGACTGTCTGGTTACGAGCAGTACTTC
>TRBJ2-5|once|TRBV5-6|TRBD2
CASSLWLAGGETQYF
TGTGCCAGCAGCTTGTGGTTAGCGGGAGGGGAGACCCAGTACTTC
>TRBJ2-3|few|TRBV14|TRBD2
CASSVMTGGSTDTQYF
TGTGCCAGCAGCGTCATGACGGGAGGTAGCACAGATACGCAGTATTTT
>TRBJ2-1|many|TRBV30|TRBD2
CAWSATGTSLNEQFF
TGTGCCTGGAGTGCGACCGGGACTAGCCTAAATGAGCAGTTCTTC
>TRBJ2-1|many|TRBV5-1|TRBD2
CASSLGPGLAGGKNEQFF
TGCGCCAGCAGCTTGGGACCCGGACTAGCGGGAGGTAAGAATGAGCAGTTCTTC
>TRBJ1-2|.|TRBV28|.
CASSLQKYGYTF
TGTGCCAGCAGTCTACAGAAATATGGCTACACCTTC
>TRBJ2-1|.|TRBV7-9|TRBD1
CASCVGQVDEQFF
TGTGCCAGCTGTGTTGGACAGGTTGATGAGCAGTTCTTC
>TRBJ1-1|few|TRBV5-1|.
CASSLYGGTEAFF
TGCGCCAGCAGCTTATACGGGGGCACTGAAGCTTTCTTT
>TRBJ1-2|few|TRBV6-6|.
CASRSGQSNGYTF
TGTGCCAGCAGATCTGGACAGTCAAATGGCTACACCTTC
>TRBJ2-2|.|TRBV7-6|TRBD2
CASSLVSGSTGELFF
TGTGCCAGCAGCTTAGTTAGCGGGAGCACCGGGGAGCTGTTTTTT
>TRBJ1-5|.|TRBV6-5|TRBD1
CASGQGYQPQHF
TGTGCCAGTGGACAGGGTTATCAGCCCCAGCATTTT
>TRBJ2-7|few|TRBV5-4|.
CASSLTGHKFEQYF
TGTGCCAGCAGTCTGACAGGACACAAGTTTGAGCAGTACTTC
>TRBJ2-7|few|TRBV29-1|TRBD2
CSVELLAGGLDTYEQYF
TGCAGCGTTGAATTACTAGCGGGAGGCCTTGACACCTACGAGCAGTACTTC
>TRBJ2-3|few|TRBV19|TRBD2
CASSRGRADTQYF
TGTGCCAGTAGTCGCGGGAGGGCAGATACGCAGTATTTT
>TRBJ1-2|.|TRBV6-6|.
CASSYFLDSAYGYTF
TGTGCCAGCAGTTACTTCCTCGACAGTGCCTATGGCTACACCTTC
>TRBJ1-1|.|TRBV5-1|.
CASSFTENTEAFF
TGCGCCAGCAGCTTCACAGAGAACACTGAAGCTTTCTTT
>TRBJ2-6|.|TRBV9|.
CASSAGGASGANVLTF
TGTGCCAGCAGCGCAGGCGGGGCTTCTGGGGCCAACGTCCTGACTTTC
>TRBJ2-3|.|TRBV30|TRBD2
CASEGLAGVTDTQYF
TGTGCCAGTGAGGGACTAGCGGGAGTGACAGATACGCAGTATTTT
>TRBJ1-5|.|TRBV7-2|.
CASSLGWGTGEPQHF
TGTGCCAGCAGCTTAGGTTGGGGTACCGGGGAGCCCCAGCATTTT
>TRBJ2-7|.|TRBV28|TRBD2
CASSGLAYEQYF
TGTGCCAGCAGTGGACTAGCCTACGAGCAGTACTTC
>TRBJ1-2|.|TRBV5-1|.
CASSLGRSSGEHGYTF
TGCGCCAGCAGCTTGGGCCGGTCTTCAGGGGAACATGGCTACACCTTC